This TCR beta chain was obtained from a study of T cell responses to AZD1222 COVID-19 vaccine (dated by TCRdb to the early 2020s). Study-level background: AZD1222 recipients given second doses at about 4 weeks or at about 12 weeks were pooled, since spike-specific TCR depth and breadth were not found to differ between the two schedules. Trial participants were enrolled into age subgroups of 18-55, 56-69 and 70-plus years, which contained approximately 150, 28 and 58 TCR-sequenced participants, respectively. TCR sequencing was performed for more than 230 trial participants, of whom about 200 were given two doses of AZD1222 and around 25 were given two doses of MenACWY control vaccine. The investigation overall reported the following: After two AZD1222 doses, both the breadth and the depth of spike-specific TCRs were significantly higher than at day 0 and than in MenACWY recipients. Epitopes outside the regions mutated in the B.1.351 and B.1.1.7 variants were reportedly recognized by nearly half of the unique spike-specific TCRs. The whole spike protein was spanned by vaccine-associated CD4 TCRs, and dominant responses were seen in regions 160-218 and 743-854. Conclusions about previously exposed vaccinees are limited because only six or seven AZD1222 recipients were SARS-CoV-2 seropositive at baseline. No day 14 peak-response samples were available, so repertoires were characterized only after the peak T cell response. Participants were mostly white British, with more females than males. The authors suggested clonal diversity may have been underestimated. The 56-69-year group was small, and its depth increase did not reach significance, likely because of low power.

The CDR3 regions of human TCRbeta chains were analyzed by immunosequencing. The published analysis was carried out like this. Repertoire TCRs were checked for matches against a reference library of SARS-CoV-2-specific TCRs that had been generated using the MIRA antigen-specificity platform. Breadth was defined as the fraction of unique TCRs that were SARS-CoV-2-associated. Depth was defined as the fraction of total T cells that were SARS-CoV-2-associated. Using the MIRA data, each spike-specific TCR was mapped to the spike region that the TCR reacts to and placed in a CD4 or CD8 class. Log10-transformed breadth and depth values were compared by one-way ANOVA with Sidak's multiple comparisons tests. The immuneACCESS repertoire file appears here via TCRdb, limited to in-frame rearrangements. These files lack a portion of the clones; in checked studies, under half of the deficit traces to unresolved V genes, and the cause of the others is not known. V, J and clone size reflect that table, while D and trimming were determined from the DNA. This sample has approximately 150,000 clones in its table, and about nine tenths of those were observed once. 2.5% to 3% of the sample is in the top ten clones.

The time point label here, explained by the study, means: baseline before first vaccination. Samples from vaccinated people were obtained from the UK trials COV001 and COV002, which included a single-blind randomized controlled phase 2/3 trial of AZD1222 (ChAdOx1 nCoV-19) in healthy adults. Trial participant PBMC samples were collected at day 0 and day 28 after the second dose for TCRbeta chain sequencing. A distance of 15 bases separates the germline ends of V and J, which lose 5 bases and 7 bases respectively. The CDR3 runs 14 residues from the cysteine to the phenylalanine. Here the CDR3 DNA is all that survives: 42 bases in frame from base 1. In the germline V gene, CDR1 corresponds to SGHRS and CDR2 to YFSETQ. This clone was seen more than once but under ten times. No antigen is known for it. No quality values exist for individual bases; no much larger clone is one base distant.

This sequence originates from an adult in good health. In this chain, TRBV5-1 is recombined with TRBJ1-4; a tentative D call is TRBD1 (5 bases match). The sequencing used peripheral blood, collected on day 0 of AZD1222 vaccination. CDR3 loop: CASRYRGDGEKLFF. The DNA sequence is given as TGCGCCAGCAGGTACCGGGGGGACGGTGAAAAACTGTTTTTT.